This TCR beta chain was captured in a study of T-cell memory formation after mild COVID-19. The wider study: TCR clusters were mostly donor specific.

About this clonotype: Its antigen is as yet unknown.

TCR alpha and TCR beta cDNA libraries carrying sample barcodes and UMIs were produced by 5'RACE using constant-segment primers. MiXCR was run by TCRdb on the 5' RACE reads, yielding one entry per CDR3 protein. The sample carries fewer than 150,000 distinct CDR3 sequences, 11% to 15% recorded once. Study-wide results and caveats: CD4/CD8 balance characterized clones contracting day 15 to 85, and CD4+ skew characterized later expanders. Some SARS-CoV-2-responding clones were already detected in memory before infection.

The CDR3 totals 15 residues. J lost 4 bases, V lost 7 bases, and 9 bases had no gene match. CDR1 and CDR2 from the germline V gene are SNHLY and FYNNEI. The sequencing input was PBMCs or a T cell subset sorted from them (not recorded which). The chain joins TRBV2 to TRBJ1-2; 10 bases match TRBD1. The clonotype was recovered from an adult woman who had mild COVID-19 (a few samples of this study predate the infection). Cell type and time point are not known. This CDR3 reads CASKGQGPWGYGYTF. The CDR3 nucleotides are TGTGCCAGCAAGGGACAGGGGCCATGGGGCTATGGCTACACCTTC.